This T cell receptor (beta chain) comes out of a study of T cell repertoires in cytomegalovirus infection (dated by TCRdb to the late 2010s). For the study in its entirety: The peptide stimulations were aimed at well-studied HLA-B-restricted epitopes as well as recently identified HLA-C-restricted CMV epitopes, whose presentation resists viral immunomodulation. Donor HLA type was relevant to the analysis, because carriage of CMV infection together with the matching HLA type was indicated by public TCR beta signatures.

This clonotype has just a few counts. It has no known antigen specificity. Base qualities are missing; no much larger clone stands one base away. Overall study outcomes, separate from this receptor: Cumulative frequency of public TCR beta family members discriminated carriers of CMV infection plus the relevant HLA type in this cohort and an independent approximately 370-donor cohort. The ex vivo response was dominated by HLA-C-restricted CMV-specific TCR beta clonotypes, which also provided the single most frequent clonotype in two of eight donors.

Sequencing took place on an Illumina HiSeq 1500. TCRdb reworked the public reads: Q25 trimming with fastp, MiXCR clone assembly, productive beta chains retained. CDR3 protein sequences are deduplicated, and each keeps its most common genes and DNA. This sample is represented by over 120,000 distinct CDR3 sequences; approximately 30% of them were singletons. The ten largest account for 45% to 55% of the sample. This sample's treatment or condition label indicates: in vitro stimulation with specific CMV peptide epitopes to enrich CMV-specific T cells. Taken from the germline V gene (reference sequence), the CDR1 and CDR2 loops are SGHAT and FQDESV. Taken from cysteine to phenylalanine, the CDR3 has 16 residues. Of the read, only the CDR3 DNA is kept; its 48 bases are in frame from base 1. Cut back by 4 bases and 3 bases, the V and J ends lie 19 bases apart.

The clonotype was recovered from a human donor in good health (CMV status not recorded). Some clones in this sample may be carry-over from other donors' samples. The source was CD8+ T cells from cultured PBMCs, collected from culture after CMV antigen stimulation. The rearranged segments are TRBV11-1 and TRBJ2-7; the D gene identity is not certain. The DNA sequence is as follows: TGTGCCAGCAGCTCAGCCGCGGCAGGTAGCCTCTACGAGCAGTACTTC. Its protein is CASSSAAAGSLYEQYF. The reference TRBV11-1 and TRBJ2-7 proteins fill in what lies around the CDR3, so the full variable domain reads EAEVAQSPRYKITEKSQAVAFWCDPISGHATLYWYRQILGQGPELLVQFQDESVVDDSQLPKDRFSAERLKGVDSTLKIQPAELGDSAMYLCASSSAAAGSLYEQYFGPGTRLTVT.